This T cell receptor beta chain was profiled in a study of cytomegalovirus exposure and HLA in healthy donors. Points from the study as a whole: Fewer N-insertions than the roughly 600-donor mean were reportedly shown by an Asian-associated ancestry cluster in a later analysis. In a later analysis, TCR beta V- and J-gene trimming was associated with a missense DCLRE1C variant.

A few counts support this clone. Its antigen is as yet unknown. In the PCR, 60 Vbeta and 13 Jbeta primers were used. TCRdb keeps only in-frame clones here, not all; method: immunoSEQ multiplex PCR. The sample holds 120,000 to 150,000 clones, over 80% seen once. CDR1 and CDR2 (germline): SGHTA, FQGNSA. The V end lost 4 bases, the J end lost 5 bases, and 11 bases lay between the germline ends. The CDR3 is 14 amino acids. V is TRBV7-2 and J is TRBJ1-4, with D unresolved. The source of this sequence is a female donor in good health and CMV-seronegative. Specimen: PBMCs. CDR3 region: CASSWGGPNEKLFF. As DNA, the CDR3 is TGTGCCAGCAGCTGGGGAGGGCCCAATGAAAAACTGTTTTTT.